Below, 8 T cell receptor beta chains from the same sample are listed, as sequenced in a study of shared T cell receptors in the human thymus. The repertoire was sequenced with immunoSEQ multiplex PCR; TCRdb's copy has only in-frame clones and lacks some. The sample lists roughly 550,000 clones; 70% to 80% were seen once. These data are also associated with another study on human thymus T cells.

The sequencing input was thymocytes. These receptor sequences come from a boy under two years old with a congenital heart defect.

In its sample, this clone was seen once. This chain links TRBV29-1 with TRBJ2-3, with D tentatively TRBD1 (5 bases). Germline values: CDR1 SQVTM, CDR2 ANQGSEA. The CDR3 is 16 amino acids. V shed 2 bases and J shed 6 bases, with 21 bases lying between them. For the CDR3, the DNA is TGCAGCGTTGAACTTAGGGGCGGTTCAACGGCGGATACGCAGTATTTT. Protein: CSVELRGGSTADTQYF.

This clone was seen only a few times. The chain joins TRBV27 to TRBJ2-3, with 10 nucleotides matching TRBD2. V shed 5 bases, J shed 7 bases, and the junction held 9 bases outside the gene matches. Germline CDR1 and CDR2: MNHEY and SMNVEV (reference sequence). The CDR3 runs to 15 residues. The CDR3 sequence: CASSTSGRAGNTQYF. The CDR3, as DNA: TGTGCCAGCAGTACAAGCGGGAGGGCGGGAAATACGCAGTATTTT.

CDR3 in amino acids: CSASQDTQYF. The CDR3 DNA reads as TGCAGTGCTAGCCAAGATACGCAGTATTTT. V usage is TRBV20-1 and J usage is TRBJ2-3; D ambiguous. The germline V gene encodes CDR1 DFQATT and CDR2 SNEGSKA (reference sequence). Trimming removed 3 bases from V and 5 bases from J, with 3 bases in between. The CDR3 has 10 residues.

This chain uses TRBV30 with TRBJ1-1; D call uncertain. The CDR3 runs 12 residues. Germline V gene sequence: CDR1 GTSNPN, CDR2 SVGIG (reference sequence). V was trimmed by 3 bases and J by 2 bases, leaving 7 bases between them. CDR3: CAWRGSNTEAFF. The DNA for the CDR3 is TGTGCCTGGAGGGGCAGTAACACTGAAGCTTTCTTT.

The rearrangement links TRBV19 to TRBJ2-1; a weak D match, TRBD2 (5 bases). CDR1 and CDR2 from the germline V gene are LNHDA and SQIVND (reference sequence). V was shortened by 5 bases and J by 9 bases, with 23 bases between the two germline ends. This CDR3 is built from 16 residues. Here the CDR3 DNA reads TGTGCCAGTAGTCCGTCCGGGCCTGGGCTAGCATCTGAGCAGTTCTTC. The encoded protein is CASSPSGPGLASEQFF.

The rearrangement joins TRBV14 to TRBJ2-7; 9 bases fit TRBD2. This CDR3 region has 16 residues. J was trimmed by 1 base and V by 3 bases; bases with no gene match: 7. Germline CDR1 is SGHDN and CDR2 is FVKESK. The CDR3 loop is CASSQPASGDSYEQYF. Here the CDR3 DNA reads TGTGCCAGCAGCCAGCCTGCTAGCGGGGATTCCTACGAGCAGTACTTC.

The chain couples TRBV27 to TRBJ2-3; the D gene is possibly TRBD2 (6 bases). This CDR3 spans 15 amino acids. V lost 6 bases and J 6 bases, leaving 19 bases between the germline ends. Per the germline V gene, CDR1 is MNHEY and CDR2 is SMNVEV (reference sequence). The CDR3 DNA reads TGTGCCAGCAGCCAGGTCTGGAGGCGGGGCGATACGCAGTATTTT. Its translation: CASSQVWRRGDTQYF.

The V and J genes are TRBV28 and TRBJ2-2; no reliable D call. Germline CDR1 and CDR2: MDHEN and SYDVKM. The CDR3 is 14 amino acids. Trimming removed 5 bases at V and 3 bases at J, with 10 bases between. CDR3 bases: TGTGCCAGCAGTGCCCCCTCAGACACCGGGGAGCTGTTTTTT. It specifies CASSAPSDTGELFF.